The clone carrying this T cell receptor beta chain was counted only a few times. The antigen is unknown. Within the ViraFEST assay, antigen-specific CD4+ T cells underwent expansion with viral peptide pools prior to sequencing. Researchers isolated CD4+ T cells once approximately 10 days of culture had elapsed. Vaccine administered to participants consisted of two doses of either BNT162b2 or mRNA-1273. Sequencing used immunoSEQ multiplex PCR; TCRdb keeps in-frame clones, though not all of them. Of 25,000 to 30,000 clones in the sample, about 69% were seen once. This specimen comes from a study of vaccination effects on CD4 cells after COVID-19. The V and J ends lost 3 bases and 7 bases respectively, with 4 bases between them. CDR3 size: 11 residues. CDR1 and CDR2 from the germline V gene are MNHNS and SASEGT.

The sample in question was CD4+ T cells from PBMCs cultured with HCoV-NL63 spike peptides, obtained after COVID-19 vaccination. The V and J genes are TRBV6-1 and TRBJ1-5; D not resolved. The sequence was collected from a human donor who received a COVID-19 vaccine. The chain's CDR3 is CASSDFQPQHF. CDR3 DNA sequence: TGTGCCAGCAGTGATTTCCAGCCCCAGCATTTT.